This note documents a single T cell receptor (beta chain) sequence. The antigen is undetermined. The sample belongs to a study of T cell responses to AZD1222 COVID-19 vaccine. Clones were sequenced by immunoSEQ multiplex PCR, and TCRdb holds only the in-frame ones, with some missing. Of about 140,000 clones in the sample, roughly 88% were seen once. Findings and caveats of the study: Clonal diversity was possibly underestimated; the donors were predominantly white British and more often female. Samples come after the peak T cell response, not at day 14. Vaccination with two AZD1222 doses was followed by a rise in Spike-specific TCR breadth and depth.

V was pared by 0 bases and J by 0 bases, with 9 bases between. Germline V CDR1 and CDR2: SGHTA, FQGNSA. The length of the CDR3 is 15 residues. This rearrangement joins TRBV7-2 to TRBJ2-7, with D tentatively TRBD1 (6 bases). The source is an adult in good health. The sequencing used peripheral blood, collected on day 0 of AZD1222 vaccination. The CDR3 loop is CASSLAQGYSYEQYF. In nucleotides, the CDR3 is TGTGCCAGCAGCTTAGCACAGGGTTACTCCTACGAGCAGTACTTC.